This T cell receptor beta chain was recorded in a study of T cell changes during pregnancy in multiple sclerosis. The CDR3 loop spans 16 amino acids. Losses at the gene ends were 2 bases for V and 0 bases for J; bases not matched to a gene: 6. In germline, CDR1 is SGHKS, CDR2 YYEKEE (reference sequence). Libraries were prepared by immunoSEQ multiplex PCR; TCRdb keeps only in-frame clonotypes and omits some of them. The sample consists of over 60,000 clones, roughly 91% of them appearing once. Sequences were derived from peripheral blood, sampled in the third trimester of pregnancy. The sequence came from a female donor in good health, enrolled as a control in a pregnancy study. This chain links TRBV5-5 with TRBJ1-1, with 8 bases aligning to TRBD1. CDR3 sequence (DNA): TGTGCCAGCAGCTTCCGACAGGGGATCATGAACACTGAAGCTTTCTTT. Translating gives CASSFRQGIMNTEAFF.